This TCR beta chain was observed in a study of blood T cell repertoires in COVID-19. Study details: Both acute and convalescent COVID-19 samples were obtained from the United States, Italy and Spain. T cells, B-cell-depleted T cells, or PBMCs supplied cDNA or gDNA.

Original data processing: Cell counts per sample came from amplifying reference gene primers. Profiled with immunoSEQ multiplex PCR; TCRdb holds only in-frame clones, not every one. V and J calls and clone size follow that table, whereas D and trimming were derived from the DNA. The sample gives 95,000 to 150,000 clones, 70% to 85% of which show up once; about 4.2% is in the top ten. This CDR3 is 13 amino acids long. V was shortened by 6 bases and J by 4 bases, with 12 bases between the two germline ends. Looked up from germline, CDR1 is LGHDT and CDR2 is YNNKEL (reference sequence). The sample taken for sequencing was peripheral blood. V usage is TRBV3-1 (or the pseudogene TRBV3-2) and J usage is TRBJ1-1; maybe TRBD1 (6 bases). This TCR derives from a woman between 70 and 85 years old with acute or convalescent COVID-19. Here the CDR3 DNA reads TGTGCCAGCAGTCCCGGCAGGGGCACTGAAGCTTTCTTT. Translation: CASSPGRGTEAFF.